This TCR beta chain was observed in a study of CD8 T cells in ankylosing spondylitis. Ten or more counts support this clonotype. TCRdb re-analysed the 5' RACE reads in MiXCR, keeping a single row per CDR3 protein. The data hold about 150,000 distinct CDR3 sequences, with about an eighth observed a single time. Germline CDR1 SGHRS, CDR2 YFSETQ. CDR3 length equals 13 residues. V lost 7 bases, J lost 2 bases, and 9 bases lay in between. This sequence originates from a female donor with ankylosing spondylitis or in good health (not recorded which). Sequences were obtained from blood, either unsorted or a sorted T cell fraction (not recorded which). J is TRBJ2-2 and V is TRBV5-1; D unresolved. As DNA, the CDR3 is TGCGCCAGCTTAACAGACAACACCGGGGAGCTGTTTTTT. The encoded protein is CASLTDNTGELFF.